This passage covers 29 T cell receptor beta chains from one sample sequenced in a study of blood T cell repertoires in COVID-19 (dated by TCRdb to 2019 to 2021). Receptors were amplified or captured by the immunoSEQ multiplex PCR assay. TCRdb retrieved this table from immuneACCESS and kept in-frame rearrangements only. Not all clones are present; in checked studies, unresolved V genes account for under half, and no reason is known for the remainder. The sample contains 150,000 to 200,000 clones, about three quarters of them found a single time. The ten top clones hold around 24% of the sample. Sequencing used peripheral blood. The receptors come from a woman in her 70s with acute or convalescent COVID-19.

This clone was counted between two and nine times. This sequence joins TRBV2 and TRBJ2-1; D unclear. The CDR3 length is 15 residues. V lost 2 bases to trimming and J lost 0 bases, with 8 bases between them. Germline V gene sequence: CDR1 SNHLY, CDR2 FYNNEI. The CDR3 protein is CASSELKSSYNEQFF. The CDR3 nucleotides read TGTGCCAGCAGTGAACTAAAGAGCTCCTACAATGAGCAGTTCTTC.

The chain joins TRBV14 to TRBJ2-2; D is unresolved. The CDR3 totals 13 residues. V dropped 0 bases and J dropped 7 bases, with 6 bases sitting between them. CDR1 is SGHDN and CDR2 is FVKESK in the germline V gene. The CDR3 DNA reads TGTGCCAGCAGCCAAGATCGGGTCGGGGAGCTGTTTTTT. Its protein product is CASSQDRVGELFF. The whole variable domain, filled in from reference TRBV14 and TRBJ2-2, reads EAGVTQFPSHSVIEKGQTVTLRCDPISGHDNLYWYRRVMGKEIKFLLHFVKESKQDESGMPNNRFLAERTGGTYSTLKVQPAELEDSGVYFCASSQDRVGELFFGEGSRLTVL.

The rearrangement joins TRBV5-1 to TRBJ2-3; D is ambiguous. The CDR3 runs to 14 residues. CDR1 and CDR2 from the germline V gene are SGHRS and YFSETQ. V shed 3 bases and J shed 2 bases, with 10 bases lying between them. The CDR3 loop reads CASSSGPSTDTQYF. In DNA form, the CDR3 reads TGCGCCAGCAGCTCGGGTCCTTCCACAGATACGCAGTATTTT.

V and J are TRBV30 and TRBJ1-1, with D possibly being TRBD1 (5 bases). Germline CDR1 and CDR2: GTSNPN and SVGIG (reference sequence). The CDR3 is made up of 13 amino acids. Trimming removed 7 bases at V and 3 bases at J, with 15 bases between. The CDR3 bases are TGTGCCTCTAAGCGGGGGAGGGACACTGAAGCTTTCTTT. Protein product: CASKRGRDTEAFF.

The chain has TRBV2 and TRBJ1-4; 10 bases map to TRBD1. This CDR3 contains 14 residues. Germline CDR1 SNHLY, CDR2 FYNNEI. With 4 bases clipped from V and 6 bases from J, the junction kept 2 bases outside the gene matches. The CDR3 sequence is CASSAGQGHEKLFF. DNA for the CDR3: TGTGCCAGCAGTGCGGGACAGGGGCATGAAAAACTGTTTTTT.

This clone appeared a single time. This rearrangement joins TRBV5-1 to TRBJ1-1; D is perhaps TRBD1 (6 bases). The CDR3 length is 13 residues. The ends were cut back, 5 bases at V and 2 bases at J, with 10 bases in the middle. Germline V CDR1 and CDR2: SGHRS, YFSETQ. The CDR3 DNA sequence: TGCGCCAGCAGAGACAGGACCAACACTGAAGCTTTCTTT. This translates into CASRDRTNTEAFF.

The chain links TRBV30 to TRBJ2-7; TRBD1 matches at 8 bases. Germline-derived CDR1 and CDR2 are GTSNPN and SVGIG (reference sequence). V gave up 3 bases and J gave up 5 bases; unmatched junction bases: 9. CDR3 length: 14 residues. The CDR3 loop is CAWSRDRGDDEQYF. The CDR3 region has the DNA TGTGCCTGGAGCCGAGACAGGGGCGACGACGAGCAGTACTTC.

This chain connects TRBV14 to TRBJ2-3; the match to TRBD1 covers 8 bases. Germline CDR1 reads SGHDN; CDR2 reads FVKESK. CDR3 length: 16 amino acids. V dropped 6 bases and J dropped 6; count of bases not matched to a gene: 14. The CDR3 spells CASRRLGQGGGDTQYF. DNA of the CDR3: TGTGCCAGCAGACGACTCGGACAGGGAGGTGGGGATACGCAGTATTTT.

This clone has a handful of counts. The V and J genes are TRBV7-6 and TRBJ2-7; unclear D gene. CDR1 and CDR2 (germline): SGHVS, FNYEAQ. V was clipped by 1 base and J by 5 bases, with 15 bases between them. CDR3 length: 15 residues. DNA for the CDR3: TGTGCCAGCAGCTTAGGATACAGCCGCTGGAACGAGCAGTACTTC. Amino acid sequence: CASSLGYSRWNEQYF.

This clone appeared a single time. The chain recombines TRBV6-6 with TRBJ1-4; 9 nucleotides line up with TRBD1. V shed 5 bases, J shed 7 bases, and the junction held 11 bases outside the gene matches. The CDR3 extends over 16 amino acids. Germline V gene sequence: CDR1 MNHNY, CDR2 SVGAGI (reference sequence). The CDR3 loop is CASSATRDRASEKLFF. Here the CDR3 DNA reads TGTGCCAGCAGTGCAACCCGGGACAGGGCTTCTGAAAAACTGTTTTTT.

This clone is a singleton in its sample. The chain combines TRBV5-1 with TRBJ1-1; D gene uncertain. Trimming took 4 bases from V and 2 from J, leaving 12 bases between them. CDR3 length: 14 amino acids. Germline V gene lookup returns CDR1 SGHRS and CDR2 YFSETQ. The CDR3 nucleotides are TGCGCCAGCAGCCCCCTGTCCGTCAACACTGAAGCTTTCTTT. Amino acids: CASSPLSVNTEAFF. Complete variable domain (other parts from reference TRBV5-1 and TRBJ1-1): KAGVTQTPRYLIKTRGQQVTLSCSPISGHRSVSWYQQTPGQGLQFLFEYFSETQRNKGNFPGRFSGRQFSNSRSEMNVSTLELGDSALYLCASSPLSVNTEAFFGQGTRLTVV.

This chain links TRBV24-1 with TRBJ1-5, with unresolved D. The V gene lost 5 bases and the J gene lost 0 bases, with 10 bases spanning the gap. The CDR3 covers 15 residues. The germline V gene has CDR1 KGHDR and CDR2 SFDVKD. This CDR3 is CATSGEGDSNQPQHF. DNA for the CDR3: TGTGCCACCAGTGGAGAGGGAGATAGCAATCAGCCCCAGCATTTT.

V gene TRBV5-5 combines with J gene TRBJ1-5, with TRBD1 as a possible D gene (6 bases). CDR3 length: 16 residues. V was shortened by 3 bases and J by 1 base, with 14 bases between the two germline ends. CDR1 is SGHKS, CDR2 YYEKEE, per germline (reference sequence). The CDR3 loop reads CASSSVQGRSNQPQHF. CDR3 nucleotide sequence: TGTGCCAGCAGCTCGGTCCAGGGGCGAAGCAATCAGCCCCAGCATTTT.

V is TRBV24-1 and J is TRBJ2-5; 8 bases map to TRBD1. Germline CDR1 is KGHDR and CDR2 is SFDVKD. The CDR3 contains 12 residues. The V segment lost 6 bases and the J segment 5 bases; nucleotides outside the gene matches: 1. CDR3 coding DNA: TGTGCCACCAGTCCAGGGGGCGAGACCCAGTACTTC. It codes for CATSPGGETQYF.

The chain employs TRBV24-1 and TRBJ1-4; maybe TRBD1 (6 bases). This CDR3 region has 15 residues. Per germline, CDR1 KGHDR and CDR2 SFDVKD. V lost 4 bases, J lost 3 bases, and 11 bases lay in between. The CDR3 is CATSESGHPNEKLFF. CDR3 nucleotides: TGTGCCACCAGTGAATCGGGACACCCTAATGAAAAACTGTTTTTT.

This clone appeared once. The rearrangement links TRBV5-1 to TRBJ2-7; 13 bases fit TRBD2. The CDR3 is 19 amino acids. In germline, CDR1 is SGHRS, CDR2 YFSETQ. V lost 0 bases to trimming and J lost 2 bases; unmatched junction nucleotides: 11. CDR3 nucleotide sequence: TGCGCCAGCAGCTTGGTAGGGACGGGGACTAGCGGGACGGCCTACGAGCAGTACTTC. Amino acid sequence: CASSLVGTGTSGTAYEQYF.

Comments on this clone: Additional DNA sequences in this sample encode the identical CDR3. V is TRBV19 and J is TRBJ1-5; the D is unclear. Germline V lookup: CDR1 LNHDA, CDR2 SQIVND (reference sequence). The CDR3 consists of 13 residues. Trimming took off 4 bases at V and 7 bases at J, with 11 bases between the two ends. DNA of the CDR3: TGTGCCAGTAGTAGGACCGAGGGACAGCCCCAGCATTTT. As protein: CASSRTEGQPQHF. Using reference TRBV19 and TRBJ1-5 for the parts outside the CDR3, the full variable domain is DGGITQSPKYLFRKEGQNVTLSCEQNLNHDAMYWYRQDPGQGLRLIYYSQIVNDFQKGDIAEGYSVSREKKESFPLTVTSAQKNPTAFYLCASSRTEGQPQHFGDGTRLSIL.

Here the CDR3 reads CAISEGLAASYNEQFF. The CDR3 nucleotides are TGTGCCATCAGTGAAGGACTAGCGGCATCCTACAATGAGCAGTTCTTC. The chain employs TRBV10-3 and TRBJ2-1, with 10 positions matching TRBD2. J lost 1 base, V lost 3 bases, and 3 bases had no gene match. Germline-derived CDR1 and CDR2 are ENHRY and SYGVKD. There are 16 residues in the CDR3.

The chain has TRBV19 and TRBJ2-1; 7 bases fit TRBD2. J gave up 7 bases and V 7 bases, and 7 bases lay outside the gene matches. The CDR3 has 13 amino acids. Germline loops: CDR1 LNHDA, CDR2 SQIVND (reference sequence). Written as DNA, the CDR3 is TGTGCCAGTACCGCGGGAGTGTGGAATGAGCAGTTCTTC. Its translation: CASTAGVWNEQFF.

The chain couples TRBV6-5 to TRBJ1-3; a weak D match, TRBD1 (5 bases). The ends were cut back, 2 bases at V and 4 bases at J, with 12 bases in the middle. The CDR3 covers 15 residues. CDR1 and CDR2 (germline): MNHEY, SVGAGI. CDR3 nucleotides: TGTGCCAGCAGTTACGTTAGGGGTACCGGAAACACCATATATTTT. It encodes CASSYVRGTGNTIYF.

The gene calls are TRBV7-9 and TRBJ1-5; D uncertain. The V gene lost 2 bases and the J gene lost 9 bases, with 14 bases spanning the gap. The CDR3 extends over 14 amino acids. Germline loops: CDR1 SEHNR, CDR2 FQNEAQ (reference sequence). CDR3 bases: TGTGCCAGCAGCTTATCTGGTGAGAGCTCGCCCCAGCATTTT. Residues: CASSLSGESSPQHF.

The chain recombines TRBV6-5 with TRBJ1-5; TRBD1 is a possible D gene (6 bases). This CDR3 region has 15 residues. Deletions cut 6 bases from V and 1 base from J, with 13 bases between. The germline CDR1 and CDR2 sequences are MNHEY and SVGAGI. CDR3 bases: TGTGCCAGCAGCCGTACCGGGACAAGCAATCAGCCCCAGCATTTT. Its translation: CASSRTGTSNQPQHF.

The chain employs TRBV4-1 and TRBJ1-1; D not certain. The germline V gene encodes CDR1 MGHRA and CDR2 YSYEKL. The CDR3 consists of 13 residues. Trimming stripped 6 bases from V and 0 bases from J, with 8 bases between. CDR3 loop: CASRLSMNTEAFF. The CDR3 region has the DNA TGCGCCAGCAGACTCTCTATGAACACTGAAGCTTTCTTT.

The V and J genes are TRBV13 and TRBJ2-1; no clear D gene. Germline CDR1 PRHDT, CDR2 FYEKMQ (reference sequence). The CDR3 covers 12 residues. The V gene lost 2 bases and the J gene lost 6 bases, with 5 bases spanning the gap. For the CDR3, the DNA is TGTGCCAGCAGCTTAATCTCCAATGAGCAGTTCTTC. Its protein is CASSLISNEQFF.

The chain uses TRBV27 and TRBJ1-2, with D tentatively TRBD1 (5 bases). V lost 5 bases to trimming and J lost 2 bases, with 9 bases between them. The CDR3 spans 13 residues. Germline CDR1 reads MNHEY; CDR2 reads SMNVEV (reference sequence). The CDR3 spells CASSVDRNYGYTF. CDR3 in DNA: TGTGCCAGCAGTGTCGACAGAAACTATGGCTACACCTTC.

The chain is built from TRBV3-1 (or the pseudogene TRBV3-2) and TRBJ2-1; tentatively, D is TRBD2 (6 bases). The CDR3 has 14 amino acids. The V end was cut by 1 base, the J end by 6 bases, with 10 bases between. Germline-derived CDR1 and CDR2 are LGHDT and YNNKEL (reference sequence). In nucleotides, the CDR3 is TGTGCCAGCAGCCAAGGGACTACTTCCAATGAGCAGTTCTTC. It is translated as CASSQGTTSNEQFF.

This clone came up a few times. V and J are TRBV5-1 and TRBJ2-5, with a possible D match to TRBD1 (6 bases). V gave up 0 bases and J gave up 1 base, with 13 bases separating them. The germline CDR1 and CDR2 sequences are SGHRS and YFSETQ. This CDR3 comprises 16 residues. The CDR3 region is CASSLASGRGQETQYF. The CDR3 DNA reads TGCGCCAGCAGCTTGGCCAGCGGCAGGGGCCAAGAGACCCAGTACTTC.

V gene TRBV29-1 combines with J gene TRBJ1-2, with a possible D match to TRBD1 (5 bases). The CDR3 totals 12 residues. CDR1 and CDR2 (germline): SQVTM, ANQGSEA. V lost 4 bases and J 4 bases, leaving 10 bases between the germline ends. The CDR3 here is CSVVDSVYGYTF. The CDR3 DNA follows: TGCAGCGTTGTCGACAGTGTCTATGGCTACACCTTC.

The V call is TRBV7-2, the J call TRBJ1-3, with 10 positions matching TRBD1. There are 15 residues in the CDR3. The V and J ends lost 3 bases and 2 bases, in that order; junction bases with no gene match: 1. CDR1 SGHTA and CDR2 FQGNSA come from the germline V gene. CDR3 in DNA: TGTGCCAGCAGCTTTGGGACAGGGGCTGGAAACACCATATATTTT. This codes for CASSFGTGAGNTIYF.